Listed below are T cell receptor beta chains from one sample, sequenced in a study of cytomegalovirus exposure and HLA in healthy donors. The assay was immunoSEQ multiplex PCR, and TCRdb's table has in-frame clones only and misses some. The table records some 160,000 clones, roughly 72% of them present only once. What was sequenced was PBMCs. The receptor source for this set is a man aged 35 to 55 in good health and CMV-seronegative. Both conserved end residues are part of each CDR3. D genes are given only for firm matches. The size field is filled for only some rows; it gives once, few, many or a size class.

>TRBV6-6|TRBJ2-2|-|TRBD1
TGTGCCAGCAGTTACAAGGGGGCGCGTACCGGGGAGCTGTTTTTT
CASSYKGARTGELFF
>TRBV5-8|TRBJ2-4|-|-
TGTGCCAGCAGCTTGGGGAGTCTAGCCAAAAACATTCAGTACTTC
CASSLGSLAKNIQYF
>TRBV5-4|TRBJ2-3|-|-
TGTGCCAGCAGCTTTTTGAGATCGGGCACAGATACGCAGTATTTT
CASSFLRSGTDTQYF
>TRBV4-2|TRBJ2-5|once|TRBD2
TGTGCCAGCAGCCAAGAGGGCGGGGGGGCCTGGGAGACCCAGTACTTC
CASSQEGGGAWETQYF
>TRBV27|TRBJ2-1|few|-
TGTGCCAGCAGTCTAGGGGCAGGCTACAATGAGCAGTTCTTC
CASSLGAGYNEQFF
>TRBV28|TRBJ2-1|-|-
TGTGCCAGCACCGCGGGGCGCGGGAAATACAATGAGCAGTTCTTC
CASTAGRGKYNEQFF
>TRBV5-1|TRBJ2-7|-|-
TGCGCCAGCAGCCCCCAAGGGGTCTCCTACGAGCAGTACTTC
CASSPQGVSYEQYF
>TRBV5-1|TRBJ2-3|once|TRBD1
TGCGCCAGCAGCTCGGACAGGGGGATCTTAGATACGCAGTATTTT
CASSSDRGILDTQYF
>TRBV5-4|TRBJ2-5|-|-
TGTGCCAGCTCCACCCGACCAGGTTACCAAGAGACCCAGTACTTC
CASSTRPGYQETQYF
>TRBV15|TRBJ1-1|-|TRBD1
TGTGCCACCAGCAGAGCGGGACAGGGCAAGAGGACTGAAGCTTTCTTT
CATSRAGQGKRTEAFF
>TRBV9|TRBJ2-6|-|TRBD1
TGTGCCAGCAGCGAGACAGGGGCCGGGGCCAACGTCCTGACTTTC
CASSETGAGANVLTF
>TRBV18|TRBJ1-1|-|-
TGTGCCAGCTCACCCGACGGACTTGGCGGAGCTTTCTTT
CASSPDGLGGAFF
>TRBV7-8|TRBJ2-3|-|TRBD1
TGTGCCAGCAGCTTCCGGGACAGGGTTACAGATACGCAGTATTTT
CASSFRDRVTDTQYF
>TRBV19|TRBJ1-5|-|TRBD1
TGTGCCAGTAGTCTCTCCGACAGGGGTCAGCCCCAGCATTTT
CASSLSDRGQPQHF
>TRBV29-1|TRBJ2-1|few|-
TGCAGCGTTGAAGATGGAGGCGGTCAGAGCTCCTACAATGAGCAGTTCTTC
CSVEDGGGQSSYNEQFF
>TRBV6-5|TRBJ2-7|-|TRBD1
TGTGCCAGCAGTAGGGACAGAGCTTCCTACGAGCAGTACTTC
CASSRDRASYEQYF
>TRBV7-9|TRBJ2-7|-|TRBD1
TGTGCCAGCACCCTAGTCCAGGGGGCGGTCTACGAGCAGTACTTC
CASTLVQGAVYEQYF
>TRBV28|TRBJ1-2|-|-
TGTGCCAGCAGCCCCCTCAGTAACTATGGCTACACCTTC
CASSPLSNYGYTF
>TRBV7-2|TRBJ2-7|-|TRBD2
TGTGCCAGCAGGCGGCGGGGGGGCCGTAGCGAGCAGTACTTC
CASRRRGGRSEQYF
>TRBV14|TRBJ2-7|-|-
TGTGCCAGCAGCCGACTAGACAGGGTGACCTACGAGCAGTACTTC
CASSRLDRVTYEQYF
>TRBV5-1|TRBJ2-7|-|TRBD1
TGCGCCAGCAGCCTGGGGTGGGACAGGGGCCCCTACGAGCAGTACTTC
CASSLGWDRGPYEQYF
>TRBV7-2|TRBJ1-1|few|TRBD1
TGTGCCAGCAGCTCTCGACAGGGATCGGGGACTGAAGCTTTCTTT
CASSSRQGSGTEAFF
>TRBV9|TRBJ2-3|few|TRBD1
TGTGCCAGCAGCGTAGCCGGGACAGGGGGAGATACGCAGTATTTT
CASSVAGTGGDTQYF
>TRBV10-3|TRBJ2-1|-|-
TGTGCCATCAGTGAGTCGGGTGAGGGCAATGAGCAGTTCTTC
CAISESGEGNEQFF
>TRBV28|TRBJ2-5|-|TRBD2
TGTGCCAGCAGTCCCCAAGGACTAGCGAGGGAGACCCAGTACTTC
CASSPQGLARETQYF
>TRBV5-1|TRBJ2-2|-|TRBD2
TGCGCCAGCAGCTTCCCAAGCGGGGCGTGGGCCGGGGAGCTGTTTTTT
CASSFPSGAWAGELFF
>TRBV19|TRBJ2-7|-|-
TGTGCCAGTAGTATAGTCCAGGGTCACTACGAGCAGTACTTC
CASSIVQGHYEQYF
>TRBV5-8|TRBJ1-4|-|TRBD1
TGTGCCAGCAGCCGGAGGGGACAGGGGGCTACTGAAAAACTGTTTTTT
CASSRRGQGATEKLFF
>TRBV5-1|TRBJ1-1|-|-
TGCGCCAGCAGTCAAAAAGAGACAGAACCTATAAACACTGAAGCTTTCTTT
CASSQKETEPINTEAFF
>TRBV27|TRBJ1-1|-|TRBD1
TGTGCCAGCAGTTTAGTGCGGACAGGGTCGACTGAAGCTTTCTTT
CASSLVRTGSTEAFF
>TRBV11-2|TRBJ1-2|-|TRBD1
TGTGCCAGCAGCAAAGGACAGGGGGGGACCTTC
CASSKGQGGTF
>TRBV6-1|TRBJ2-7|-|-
TGTGCCAGCAGTGCCTGGGACTCCCGCTCCTACGAGCAGTACTTC
CASSAWDSRSYEQYF
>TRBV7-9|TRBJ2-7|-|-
TGTTCCAGCAGCTTCGGGATAGGCGACGAGCAGTACTTC
CSSSFGIGDEQYF
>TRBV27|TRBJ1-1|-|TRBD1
TGTGCCAGCAGTTTAAGGAGGGGGCAAGGCAACACTGAAGCTTTCTTT
CASSLRRGQGNTEAFF
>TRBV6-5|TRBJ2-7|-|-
TGTGCCAGCAGTTACTCCCTGAGCTCCTACGAGCAGTACTTC
CASSYSLSSYEQYF
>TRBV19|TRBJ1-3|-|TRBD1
TGTGCCAGTAGTACTCCGACAGGGGCTGGAAACACCATATATTTT
CASSTPTGAGNTIYF
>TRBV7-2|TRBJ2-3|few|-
TGTGCCAGCAGGTCCGACTTGGCTACGCAGTATTTT
CASRSDLATQYF
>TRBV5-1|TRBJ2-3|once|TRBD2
TGCGCCAGCAGCTTTCAGACTAGCGGCACAGATACGCAGTATTTT
CASSFQTSGTDTQYF
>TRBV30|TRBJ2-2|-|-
TGTGCCTGGAGTGTCTTCAGGTCCTCGAACACCGGGGAGCTGTTTTTT
CAWSVFRSSNTGELFF
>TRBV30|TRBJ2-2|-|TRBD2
TGTGCCTGGAGGGCGATAGCGGGACGGACCGGGGAGCTGTTTTTT
CAWRAIAGRTGELFF
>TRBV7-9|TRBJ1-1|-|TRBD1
TGTGCCAGCAGCCCCGACAGGGGAGGCACTGAAGCTTTCTTT
CASSPDRGGTEAFF
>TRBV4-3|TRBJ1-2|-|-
TGCGCCAGCAGCCAAGATCTAAGGCAGGGTGGTGGCTACACCTTC
CASSQDLRQGGGYTF
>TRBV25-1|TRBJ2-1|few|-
TGTGCCAGCAGTGATGTCGGGGTACAACACAATGAGCAGTTCTTC
CASSDVGVQHNEQFF
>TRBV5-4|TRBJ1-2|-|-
TGTGCCAGCAGCTTGGGTGGCGGAGGTCCCTATGGCTACACCTTC
CASSLGGGGPYGYTF
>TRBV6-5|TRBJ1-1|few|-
TGTGCCAGCAGCCGGATGGGCGCTGAAGCTTTCTTT
CASSRMGAEAFF
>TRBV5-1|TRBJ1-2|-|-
TGCGCCAGCAGCCCAACCTCAGGGGAAGATGGCTACACCTTC
CASSPTSGEDGYTF
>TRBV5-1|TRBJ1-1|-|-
TGCGCCAGCAGCTTGTCGGCAGGGGCGAACACTGAAGCTTTCTTT
CASSLSAGANTEAFF
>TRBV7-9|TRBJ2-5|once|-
TGTGCCAGCAGCTTCCCAAACATTAAGACCCAGTACTTC
CASSFPNIKTQYF
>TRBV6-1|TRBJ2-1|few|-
TGTGCCAGCAGTGACCCGGGACATTACTACAATGAGCAGTTCTTC
CASSDPGHYYNEQFF
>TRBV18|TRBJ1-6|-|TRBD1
TGTGCCAGCTCACCTCCGGGACAGGATAATTCACCCCTCCACTTT
CASSPPGQDNSPLHF